This T cell receptor (beta chain) was identified in a study of OX40 agonist ivuxolimab in advanced cancers. The germline CDR1 and CDR2 sequences are SGDLS and YYNGEE. This CDR3 is built from 14 residues. After removal of 4 bases from V and 6 bases from J, the junction contained 6 bases not matched to a gene. This table comes from immunoSEQ multiplex PCR, and its TCRdb copy is limited to in-frame clones, with some not included. Among about 72,000 clones listed, roughly 87% were seen once. Researchers took blood at baseline, on cycle 4 day 1, and on cycle 7 day 1. The TCR comes from an adult with an advanced solid tumor such as melanoma, head and neck, liver or kidney cancer. The material sequenced was CD4+ or CD8+ T cells sorted from blood, taken in a trial of the OX40 agonist ivuxolimab. The V and J genes are TRBV9 and TRBJ1-5; 8 nucleotides line up with TRBD1. This chain's CDR3 is CASSLGQGGQPQHF. CDR3 in DNA: TGTGCCAGCAGCCTCGGACAGGGCGGTCAGCCCCAGCATTTT.